A selection of T cell receptor beta chains follows, all from one sample in a study of graft-versus-host responses after intestinal transplantation. These receptors have no identified antigens. TCRdb's copy holds only in-frame clones and misses some; the assay was immunoSEQ multiplex PCR. The table shows tens of thousands of clones, with under 85% occurring only once. Sequencing was performed on unstimulated CD8+ T cells sorted from spleen or lymph node cells, taken before intestinal transplant. The source is a human donor who received an intestinal transplant. Both conserved end residues are part of each CDR3. D genes are given only for firm matches. Size tells how often a clone was seen (once, few, many) or the class of an expanded clone, and some rows leave it out.

j_call,clone_size,v_call,d_call,cdr3_aa,cdr3_nt
TRBJ2-7,-,TRBV9,TRBD1,CASSVEGQGFHEQYF,TGTGCCAGCAGCGTAGAGGGACAGGGGTTCCACGAGCAGTACTTC
TRBJ2-6,-,TRBV29-1,-,CSVEHQDSGANVLTF,TGCAGCGTTGAACACCAGGACTCTGGGGCCAACGTCCTGACTTTC
TRBJ2-7,-,TRBV7-2,TRBD1,CASSVGTVSTTTYEQYF,TGTGCCAGCAGCGTAGGGACAGTCTCAACCACCACCTACGAGCAGTACTTC
TRBJ1-2,-,TRBV9,TRBD1,CASSAPGTGYAGYTF,TGTGCCAGCAGCGCTCCAGGGACAGGTTATGCTGGCTACACCTTC
TRBJ2-5,-,TRBV4-1,TRBD1,CASSQGQGRETQYF,TGCGCCAGCAGCCAAGGACAGGGGAGGGAGACCCAGTACTTC
TRBJ2-3,-,TRBV6-5,-,CASSYSSGTADTQYF,TGTGCCAGCAGTTACTCCTCTGGGACGGCAGATACGCAGTATTTT
TRBJ2-5,-,TRBV6-5,-,CASSYSDGGETQYF,TGTGCCAGCAGTTACTCCGATGGGGGAGAGACCCAGTACTTC
TRBJ2-7,-,TRBV27,-,CASSFVFSYEQYF,TGTGCCAGCAGTTTTGTGTTCTCCTACGAGCAGTACTTC
TRBJ2-5,few,TRBV11-2,TRBD2,CASSLKSGGLQETQYF,TGTGCCAGCAGCTTAAAGAGCGGGGGCCTACAAGAGACCCAGTACTTC
TRBJ2-2,-,TRBV5-4,TRBD2,CASSLAGAFLTGELFF,TGTGCCAGCAGCTTAGCGGGAGCCTTCCTCACCGGGGAGCTGTTTTTT
TRBJ2-7,-,TRBV5-3,-,CASSLVNAYEQYF,TGTGCCAGCAGCTTGGTTAACGCCTACGAGCAGTACTTC
TRBJ2-3,-,TRBV10-1,-,CASTQKGLLNTQYF,TGCGCCAGCACCCAGAAGGGACTTTTAAATACGCAGTATTTT
TRBJ2-3,once,TRBV4-1,-,CASSPGDTQYF,TGCGCCAGCAGCCCGGGAGATACGCAGTATTTT
TRBJ1-1,-,TRBV4-1,-,CASSQDPQNTEAFF,TGCGCCAGCAGCCAAGATCCCCAGAACACTGAAGCTTTCTTT
TRBJ1-5,-,TRBV4-1,TRBD1,CASSQIRQGDQPQHF,TGCGCCAGCAGCCAAATAAGACAGGGGGATCAGCCCCAGCATTTT
TRBJ2-5,-,TRBV28,TRBD2,CASSLLRASGKGETQYF,TGTGCCAGCAGTCTTCTCCGGGCTAGCGGGAAGGGAGAGACCCAGTACTTC
TRBJ2-7,few,TRBV25-1,-,CASSERAEARYEQYF,TGTGCCAGCAGTGAACGAGCCGAGGCGCGCTACGAGCAGTACTTC
TRBJ1-1,-,TRBV12-5,TRBD1,CASGLTGTGEWDTEAFF,TGTGCTAGTGGTTTGACCGGGACAGGGGAATGGGACACTGAAGCTTTCTTT
TRBJ1-6,-,TRBV19,-,CASSIGINSPLHF,TGTGCCAGTAGTATAGGGATCAATTCACCCCTCCACTTT
TRBJ2-7,-,TRBV15,-,CATSRVGENYEQYF,TGTGCCACCAGCAGAGTTGGAGAGAACTACGAGCAGTACTTC
TRBJ1-5,once,TRBV4-1,-,CASSQVQDSNQPQHF,TGCGCCAGCAGCCAGGTACAGGATAGCAATCAGCCCCAGCATTTT
TRBJ2-3,-,TRBV19,TRBD2,CASSITLAGHTDTQYF,TGTGCCAGTAGTATTACGCTAGCGGGGCACACAGATACGCAGTATTTT
TRBJ2-5,-,TRBV5-1,-,CASSSGREETQYF,TGCGCCAGCAGCTCGGGACGGGAAGAGACCCAGTACTTC
TRBJ2-1,-,TRBV28,-,CASSLLYTEIYNEQFF,TGTGCCAGCAGTTTATTGTATACAGAAATCTACAATGAGCAGTTCTTC
TRBJ2-7,-,TRBV4-1,TRBD2,CASSYHIAGEEYF,TGCGCCAGCAGCTACCACATAGCGGGAGAGGAGTACTTC